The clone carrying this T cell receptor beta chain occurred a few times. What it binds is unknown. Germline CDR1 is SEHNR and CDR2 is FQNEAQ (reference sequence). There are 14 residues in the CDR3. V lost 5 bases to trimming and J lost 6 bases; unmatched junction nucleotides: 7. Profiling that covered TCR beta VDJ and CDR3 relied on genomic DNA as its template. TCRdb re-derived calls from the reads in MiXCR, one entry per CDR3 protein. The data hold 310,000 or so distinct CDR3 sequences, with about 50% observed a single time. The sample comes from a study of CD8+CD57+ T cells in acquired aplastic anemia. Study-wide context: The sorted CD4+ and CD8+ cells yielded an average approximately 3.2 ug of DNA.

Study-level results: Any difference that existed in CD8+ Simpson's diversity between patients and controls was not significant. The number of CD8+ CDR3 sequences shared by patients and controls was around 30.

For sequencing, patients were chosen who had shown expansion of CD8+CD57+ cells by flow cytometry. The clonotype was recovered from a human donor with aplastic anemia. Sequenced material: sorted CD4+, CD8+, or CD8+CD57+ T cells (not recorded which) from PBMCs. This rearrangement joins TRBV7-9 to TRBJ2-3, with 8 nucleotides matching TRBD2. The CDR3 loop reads CASSLSGAGDTQYF. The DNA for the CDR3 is TGTGCCAGCAGCCTTAGCGGGGCCGGGGATACGCAGTATTTT.